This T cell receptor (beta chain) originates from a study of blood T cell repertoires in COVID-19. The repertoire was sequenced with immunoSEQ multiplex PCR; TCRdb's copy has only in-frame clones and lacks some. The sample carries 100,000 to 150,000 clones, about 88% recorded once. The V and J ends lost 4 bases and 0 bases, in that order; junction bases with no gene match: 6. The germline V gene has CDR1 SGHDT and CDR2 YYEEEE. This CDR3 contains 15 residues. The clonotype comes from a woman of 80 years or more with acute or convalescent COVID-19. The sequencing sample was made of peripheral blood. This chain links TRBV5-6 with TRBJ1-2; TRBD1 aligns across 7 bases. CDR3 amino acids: CASSLGTEANYGYTF. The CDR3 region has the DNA TGTGCCAGCAGCCTTGGGACAGAAGCTAACTATGGCTACACCTTC.